The present T cell receptor (beta chain) was sequenced within a study of T cells after yellow fever vaccination. Study information: Low-cell-number fractions were prepared with SMART-Seq v4 Ultra Low Input. Study conclusions and caveats: From the bulk population, abundant clonotypes could contaminate and appear within FACS-sorted repertoires.

V was shortened by 2 bases and J by 7 bases, with 18 bases between the two germline ends. The CDR3 is 16 residues long. In germline, CDR1 is SGHTA, CDR2 FQGNSA. Ten or more counts support this clonotype. Its antigen remains unknown. From the 5' RACE reads, TCRdb called clonotypes with MiXCR, one entry per CDR3 protein. Seen here are about 250,000 distinct CDR3 sequences, more than 3.5% observed once, and the top ten hold under 20%. This TCR derives from a man between 18 and 29 years old who received the YFV17D yellow fever vaccine. The material sequenced was PBMCs, taken 15 days after the yellow fever booster vaccination. The genes are TRBV7-2 and TRBJ2-4; maybe TRBD1 (5 bases). In nucleotides, the CDR3 is TGTGCCAGCAGCTTAAAGAAGGAACAGGTCCGGAACATTCAGTACTTC. Its translation: CASSLKKEQVRNIQYF.